This T cell receptor (beta chain) was observed in a study of spatial heterogeneity in lung cancer. Study conclusions and caveats: Tumor mutation count correlated with how many alpha and beta TCRs expanded intratumorally.

The CDR3 has 13 amino acids. V was clipped by 5 bases and J by 7 bases, with 16 bases between them. The germline gives CDR1 SGHRS, CDR2 YFSETQ. This clonotype was observed many times. Its antigen is undetermined. Each CDR3 protein is one row after TCRdb ran MiXCR on the 5' RACE reads. The sample contains about 7,800 distinct CDR3 sequences, 8.2% of which appear only once. Sample time point: sample taken at primary tumor resection. The chain recombines TRBV5-1 with TRBJ2-7, with D uncertain. This TCR came from a male donor with early-stage non-small cell lung cancer. The sequenced sample was lung tumor tissue, obtained at surgery. The CDR3 is CASRSVLLGEQYF. The DNA of the CDR3 is TGCGCCAGCAGGTCTGTCCTCCTCGGGGAGCAGTACTTC. Variable domain in full (rest from reference TRBV5-1 and TRBJ2-7): KAGVTQTPRYLIKTRGQQVTLSCSPISGHRSVSWYQQTPGQGLQFLFEYFSETQRNKGNFPGRFSGRQFSNSRSEMNVSTLELGDSALYLCASRSVLLGEQYFGPGTRLTVT.